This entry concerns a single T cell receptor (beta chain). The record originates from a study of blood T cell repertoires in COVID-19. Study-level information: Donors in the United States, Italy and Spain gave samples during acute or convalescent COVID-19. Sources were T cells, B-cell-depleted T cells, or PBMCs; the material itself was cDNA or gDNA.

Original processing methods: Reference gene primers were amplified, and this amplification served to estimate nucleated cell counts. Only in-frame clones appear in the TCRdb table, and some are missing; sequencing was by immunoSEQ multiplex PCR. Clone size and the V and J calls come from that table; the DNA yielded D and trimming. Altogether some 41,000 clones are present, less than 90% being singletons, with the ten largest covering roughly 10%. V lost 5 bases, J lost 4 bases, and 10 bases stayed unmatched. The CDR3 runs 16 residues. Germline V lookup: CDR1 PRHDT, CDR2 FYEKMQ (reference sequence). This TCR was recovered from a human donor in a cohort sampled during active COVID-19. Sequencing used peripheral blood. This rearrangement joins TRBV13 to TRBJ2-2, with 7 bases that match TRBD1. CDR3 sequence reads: CASSQRGQIGTGELFF. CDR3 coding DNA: TGTGCCAGCAGCCAGAGGGGACAGATCGGCACCGGGGAGCTGTTTTTT.